This TCR beta chain was observed in a study of neoadjuvant anti-PD-1 for oral cavity cancer. Study background: Patients without progression received a fourth nivolumab dose around day 43, then surgical resection on days 50-56. Findings and limits, study-wide: Higher pretreatment Treg/Th17 ratios tracked higher pretreatment blood clonality. After neoadjuvant nivolumab, PBMC T cell clonality was significantly higher in non-responders than responders.

The data were produced by immunoSEQ multiplex PCR, yet TCRdb's version contains in-frame clones alone and is incomplete. The repertoire holds roughly 60,000 clones, with roughly three quarters as singletons. The CDR3 is 15 amino acids. Per the germline V gene, CDR1 is SGHTA and CDR2 is FQGNSA. The V gene lost 5 bases and the J gene lost 4 bases, with 17 bases spanning the gap. To note about this clone: Antigen specificity is unknown.

This sequence joins TRBV7-2 and TRBJ2-5; perhaps TRBD2 as D (7 bases). This sequence originates from a person aged 35 to 85 with oral cavity squamous cell carcinoma. The sequences come from PBMCs, collected before nivolumab (anti-PD-1) treatment. The CDR3 bases are TGTGCCAGCAGCGGCCTGGGGGGGCGAGGAGAGACCCAGTACTTC. It is translated as CASSGLGGRGETQYF.